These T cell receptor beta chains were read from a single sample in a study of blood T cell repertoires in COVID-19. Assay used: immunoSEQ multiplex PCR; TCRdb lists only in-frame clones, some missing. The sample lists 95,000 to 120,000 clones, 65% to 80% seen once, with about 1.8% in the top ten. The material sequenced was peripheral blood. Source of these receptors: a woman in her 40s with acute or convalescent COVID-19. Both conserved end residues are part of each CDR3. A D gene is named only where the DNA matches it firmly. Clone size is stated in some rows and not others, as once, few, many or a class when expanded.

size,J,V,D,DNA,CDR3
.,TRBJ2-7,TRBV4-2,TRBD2,TGTGCCAGCAGCCAAGAGAGCGGGAGCGAGCAGTACTTC,CASSQESGSEQYF
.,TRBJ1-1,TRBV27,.,TGTGCCAGCAGTTTTAAGAAGGGGACTGAAGCTTTCTTT,CASSFKKGTEAFF
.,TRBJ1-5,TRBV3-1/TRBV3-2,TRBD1,TGTGCCAGCAGCCGGGACAGAGAGCAGCCCCAGCATTTT,CASSRDREQPQHF
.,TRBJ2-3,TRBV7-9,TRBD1,TGTGCCAGCAGCTTGTCTCGTTTAGGGGACAGAGACACAGATACGCAGTATTTT,CASSLSRLGDRDTDTQYF
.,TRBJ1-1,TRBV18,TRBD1,TGTGCCAGCTCGGCGCCGACAGGGGGCCCGCCCGAAGCTTTCTTT,CASSAPTGGPPEAFF
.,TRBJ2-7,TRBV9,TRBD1,TGTGCCAGCAGCGTAGGGGACAGGGTTTACGAGCAGTACTTC,CASSVGDRVYEQYF
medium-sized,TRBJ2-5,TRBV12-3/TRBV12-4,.,TGTGCCAGCAGTTTCGGGGGGCCGGGGACCCAGTACTTC,CASSFGGPGTQYF
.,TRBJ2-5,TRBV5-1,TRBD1,TGCGCCAGCAGCAAAGGACAGGGTGGGCAAGAGACCCAGTACTTC,CASSKGQGGQETQYF
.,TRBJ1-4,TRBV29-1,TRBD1,TGCAGCGTCCTAGGGACAGCAACCCGAGCAACTAATGAAAAACTGTTTTTT,CSVLGTATRATNEKLFF
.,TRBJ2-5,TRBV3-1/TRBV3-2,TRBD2,TGTGCCAGCAGCCAACGCTCGACTAGCGGGGGGGGAGAGACCCAGTACTTC,CASSQRSTSGGGETQYF
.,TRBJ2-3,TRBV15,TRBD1,TGTGCCACCAGCAGAGACCCGACAGGGAACACAGATACGCAGTATTTT,CATSRDPTGNTDTQYF
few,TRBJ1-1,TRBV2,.,TGTGCCAGCAGTGGCAGGCAGGGAAGGGAAACTGAAGCTTTCTTT,CASSGRQGRETEAFF
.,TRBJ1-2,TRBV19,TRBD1,TGTGCCAGTAGTATAGATCTTGCATCGACAGGGTTGAATGGCTACACCTTC,CASSIDLASTGLNGYTF
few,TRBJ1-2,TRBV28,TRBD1,TGTGCCAGCGGACAGGGGAACTATGGCTACACCTTC,CASGQGNYGYTF
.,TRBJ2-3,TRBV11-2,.,TGTGCCAGCAGCCCAGGGTACCTCGGCACAGATACGCAGTATTTT,CASSPGYLGTDTQYF
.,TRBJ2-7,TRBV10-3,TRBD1,TGTGCCATCAGTGTTGGACAGGGGGGTTCCTACGAGCAGTACTTC,CAISVGQGGSYEQYF
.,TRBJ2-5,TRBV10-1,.,TGCGCCAGAATCCCACAGACTACGGGTGAAGAGACCCAGTACTTC,CARIPQTTGEETQYF
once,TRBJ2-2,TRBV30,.,TGTGCCTGGAGTCCCTTTACATGGAACACCGGGGAGCTGTTTTTT,CAWSPFTWNTGELFF
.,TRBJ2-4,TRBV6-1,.,TGTGCCAGCAGTGAACCGGGACTAGCCAAAAACATTCAGTACTTC,CASSEPGLAKNIQYF
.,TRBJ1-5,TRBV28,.,TGTGCCAGCAGTTTATCAGGGTCCAACAATCAGCCCCAGCATTTT,CASSLSGSNNQPQHF
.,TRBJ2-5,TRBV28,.,TGTGCCAGCAGTTTTCCGGCAGGGGTATCGGAGACCCAGTACTTC,CASSFPAGVSETQYF
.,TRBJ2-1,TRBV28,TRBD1,TGTGCCAGCAGTTTTCAAGGTGGGACAGGGGAAAATGAGCAGTTCTTC,CASSFQGGTGENEQFF
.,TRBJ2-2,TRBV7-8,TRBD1,TGTGCCAGCAGCTTCTTGGGACAGGGGACGTCCCGGGAGCTGTTTTTT,CASSFLGQGTSRELFF
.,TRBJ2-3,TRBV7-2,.,TGTGCCAGCGCTGCGCAAGCGGGTTCCATGGATACGCAGTATTTT,CASAAQAGSMDTQYF
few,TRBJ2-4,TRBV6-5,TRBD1,TGTGCCAGCAGACGACAGGGGCGACAAAACATTCAGTACTTC,CASRRQGRQNIQYF
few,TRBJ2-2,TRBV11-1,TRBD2,TGTGCCAGCAGCCCCTTGGCGGGGGCCGGGGAGCTGTTTTTT,CASSPLAGAGELFF
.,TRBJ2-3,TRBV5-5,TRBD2,TGTGCCAGCAGCTTTGGGTTGGCTAGCGGGATCACAGATACGCAGTATTTT,CASSFGLASGITDTQYF
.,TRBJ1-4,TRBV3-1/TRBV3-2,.,TGTGCCAGCAGCCAAGATACAGTCGGTGAAAAACTGTTTTTT,CASSQDTVGEKLFF
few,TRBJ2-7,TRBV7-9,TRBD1,TGTGCCAGCAGCCTCGGACAGGCTCACTACGAGCAGTACTTC,CASSLGQAHYEQYF
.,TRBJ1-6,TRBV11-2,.,TGTGCCAGCAGCTTAGTAGGGGGTTTCAATTCACCCCTCCACTTT,CASSLVGGFNSPLHF
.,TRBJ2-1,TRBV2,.,TGTGCCAGCCAGGCCTCCTACAATGAGCAGTTCTTC,CASQASYNEQFF
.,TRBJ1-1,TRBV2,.,TGTGCCACCATATTCTACAGGGACACTGAAGCTTTCTTT,CATIFYRDTEAFF
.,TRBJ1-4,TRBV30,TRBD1,TGTGCCTGGAGGGGCAGGGGGCAAGAAAAACTGTTTTTT,CAWRGRGQEKLFF
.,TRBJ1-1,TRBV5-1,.,TGCGCCAGCAGCTTGGGTGTCCGTCCGGACACTGAAGCTTTCTTT,CASSLGVRPDTEAFF
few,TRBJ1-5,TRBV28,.,TGTGCCATCAACTCTAACAATCAGCCCCAGCATTTT,CAINSNNQPQHF
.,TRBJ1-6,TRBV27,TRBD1,TGTGCCAGCAGTTCCAGGGGGCTGGGTTATAATTCACCCCTCCACTTT,CASSSRGLGYNSPLHF
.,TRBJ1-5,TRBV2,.,TGTGCCAGCAGTGCACAGGGTCATACGTTGTTGGCCCAGCATTTT,CASSAQGHTLLAQHF
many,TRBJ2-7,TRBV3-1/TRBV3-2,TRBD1,TGTGCCAGCAGCCCTCGGGGACAGGCATTCGAGCAGTACTTC,CASSPRGQAFEQYF
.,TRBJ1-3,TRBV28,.,TGTGCCAGCAGTTTGATCGGCGGGGGTGGAAACACCATATATTTT,CASSLIGGGGNTIYF
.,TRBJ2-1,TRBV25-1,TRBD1,TGTGCCAGCACGGACAGGGGGTTGAATGAGCAGTTCTTC,CASTDRGLNEQFF
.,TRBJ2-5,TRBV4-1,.,TGCGCCAGCAGCCAAGACAGGGGCGGGGAGACCCAGTACTTC,CASSQDRGGETQYF
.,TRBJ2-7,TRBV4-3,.,TGCGCCAGCAGCCAAGACCTACTAACCTACGAGCAGTACTTC,CASSQDLLTYEQYF
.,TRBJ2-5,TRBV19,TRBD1,TGTGCCAGTAGTAGGACAGGTGAAGAGACCCAGTACTTC,CASSRTGEETQYF
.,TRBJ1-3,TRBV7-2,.,TGTGCCAGCAGCGAGGGGGTTGCCGGAAACACCATATATTTT,CASSEGVAGNTIYF
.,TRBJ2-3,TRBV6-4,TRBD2,TGTGCCAGCAGTGACTCTGTGGCTAGCGGGGGCACAGATACGCAGTATTTT,CASSDSVASGGTDTQYF
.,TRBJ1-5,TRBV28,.,TGTGCCAGCAGTTCTAATCAGGGAAGGCAGCCCCAGCATTTT,CASSSNQGRQPQHF
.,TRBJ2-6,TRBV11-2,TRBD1,TGTGCCAGCAGCTTCGTGGGACAGAAGTCTGGGGCCAACGTCCTGACTTTC,CASSFVGQKSGANVLTF
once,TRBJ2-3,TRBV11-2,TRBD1,TGTGCCAGCAGCTCGGGACAGGGAGGTCCAGATACGCAGTATTTT,CASSSGQGGPDTQYF
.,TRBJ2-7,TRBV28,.,TGTGCCAGCAGCCCTTCGGGGTTTAGGCCCTACGAGCAGTACTTC,CASSPSGFRPYEQYF
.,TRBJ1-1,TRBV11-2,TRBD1,TGTGCCAGCAGGGGACAGGGGGATACTGAAGCTTTCTTT,CASRGQGDTEAFF